The next 18 T cell receptor beta chains were all read from a single sample in a study of cytomegalovirus exposure and HLA in healthy donors. The PCR contained 60 Vbeta and 13 Jbeta primers. Repertoires were generated with immunoSEQ multiplex PCR, while TCRdb's copy carries only in-frame clones and drops some. The sample has some 140,000 clones, around 79% seen once. Sequencing input: PBMCs. All receptors derive from a man aged 40-49 years in good health and CMV-seropositive.

DNA of the CDR3: TGTGCCAGCAGCTTACTAGCGGGAATCTCCTACAATGAGCAGTTCTTC. Its protein product is CASSLLAGISYNEQFF. The chain carries TRBV7-8 and TRBJ2-1; 9 bases are shared with TRBD2. V shed 2 bases, J shed 0 bases, and the junction held 2 bases outside the gene matches. This CDR3 has 16 amino acids. The germline CDR1 and CDR2 sequences are SGHVS and FQNEAQ.

The V call is TRBV23-1, the J call TRBJ1-6; 7 nucleotides align to TRBD1. TRBV23-1 is annotated as an ORF whose role is uncertain. This CDR3 region has 15 residues. V gave up 0 bases and J gave up 6 bases; unmatched junction bases: 2. The CDR3 region is CASSQSRGPNSPLHF. The CDR3 nucleotides read TGCGCCAGCAGTCAATCTAGGGGGCCTAATTCACCCCTCCACTTT.

This chain connects TRBV6-5 to TRBJ2-5; possibly TRBD2 for D (7 bases). This CDR3 is built from 16 residues. The V and J ends lost 0 bases and 5 bases respectively, with 16 bases between them. Looked up from germline, CDR1 is MNHEY and CDR2 is SVGAGI. The CDR3 bases are TGTGCCAGCAGTTACTCGATACAGGGAGGGAGTGAGACCCAGTACTTC. It translates to CASSYSIQGGSETQYF.

In its sample, this clone was seen a few times. The chain is built from TRBV5-6 and TRBJ2-7; D is possibly TRBD2 (6 bases). The V gene lost 4 bases and the J gene lost 2 bases, with 13 bases spanning the gap. The CDR3 runs to 14 residues. In germline, CDR1 is SGHDT, CDR2 YYEEEE. This chain's CDR3 is CASSPEGFTYEQYF. Here the CDR3 DNA reads TGTGCCAGCAGCCCGGAGGGCTTCACCTACGAGCAGTACTTC. Using reference TRBV5-6 and TRBJ2-7 for the parts outside the CDR3, the full variable domain is DAGVTQSPTHLIKTRGQQVTLRCSPKSGHDTVSWYQQALGQGPQFIFQYYEEEERQRGNFPDRFSGHQFPNYSSELNVNALLLGDSALYLCASSPEGFTYEQYFGPGTRLTVT.

The chain employs TRBV7-2 and TRBJ2-7; the D gene is possibly TRBD2 (6 bases). This CDR3 comprises 14 residues. Trimming cost V 5 bases and J 3 bases, with 14 bases left between them. Germline V CDR1 and CDR2: SGHTA, FQGNSA. The CDR3: CASSGSAGSYEQYF. The CDR3 bases are TGTGCCAGCAGCGGGAGCGCGGGAAGCTACGAGCAGTACTTC.

In its sample, this clone was seen a few times. An end of the junction differs from the germline gene, which may be a read error. This chain connects TRBV7-9 to TRBJ1-1; TRBD1 agrees at 9 bases. The CDR3 consists of 17 residues. Looked up from germline, CDR1 is SEHNR and CDR2 is FQNEAQ (reference sequence). The DNA for the CDR3 is TGTTCCAGCAGCCCGAAGGACAGGGGCCCTTTGAACACTGAAGCTTTCTTT. Amino acid sequence: CSSSPKDRGPLNTEAFF.

This chain joins TRBV19 and TRBJ2-2; 7 bases agree with TRBD2. Looked up from germline, CDR1 is LNHDA and CDR2 is SQIVND (reference sequence). CDR3 length: 15 amino acids. The V segment lost 7 bases and the J segment 3 bases; nucleotides outside the gene matches: 8. The CDR3 nucleotides are TGTGCCAGTACGTTGGCGGGAGAAGACACCGGGGAGCTGTTTTTT. Translation gives CASTLAGEDTGELFF.

The V and J genes are TRBV6-6 and TRBJ1-2; a possible D gene is TRBD1 (5 bases). Deletions cut 6 bases from V and 6 bases from J, with 11 bases between. Germline V gene data show CDR1 as MNHNY and CDR2 as SVGAGI (reference sequence). The CDR3 covers 12 residues. The CDR3 bases are TGTGCCAGCAGCATAGGGGATAATGGCTACACCTTC. Protein: CASSIGDNGYTF.

The chain carries TRBV7-3 and TRBJ2-1; 7 bases align to TRBD2. The V and J ends lost 6 bases and 0 bases, in that order; junction bases with no gene match: 5. The CDR3 contains 15 residues. The germline V gene has CDR1 SGHTA and CDR2 FQGTGA. Written as DNA, the CDR3 is TGTGCCAGCAGGGTTCTAGCGGACTCCTACAATGAGCAGTTCTTC. Amino acids: CASRVLADSYNEQFF.

V gene TRBV11-2 combines with J gene TRBJ1-2, with D maybe TRBD1 (6 bases). The germline V gene encodes CDR1 SGHAT and CDR2 FQNNGV. V lost 8 bases and J lost 4, with 20 bases in between. This CDR3 spans 15 amino acids. The CDR3 coding sequence is TGTGCCAGCTCCATTAGCCCGCGGGGGCTCTATGGCTACACCTTC. This sequence encodes CASSISPRGLYGYTF.

This chain uses TRBV6-1 with TRBJ2-2; 8 bases are shared with TRBD2. The CDR3 runs to 13 residues. V was pared by 7 bases and J by 7 bases, with 5 bases of the junction left unmatched. Germline V lookup: CDR1 MNHNS, CDR2 SASEGT. The CDR3: CASITGGVGELFF. Written as DNA, the CDR3 is TGTGCCAGCATCACGGGGGGGGTCGGGGAGCTGTTTTTT.

The gene calls are TRBV7-9 and TRBJ1-1, with 7 bases identical to TRBD1. The CDR3 has 12 residues. The J segment lost 8 bases and the V segment lost 5 bases, leaving 5 bases of the junction unmatched. Germline CDR1 and CDR2: SEHNR and FQNEAQ (reference sequence). As DNA, the CDR3 is TGTGCCAGCAGCAAGGGACAGACAGAAGCTTTCTTT. This sequence encodes CASSKGQTEAFF.

V usage is TRBV6-1 and J usage is TRBJ2-7; the D is unclear. Germline V gene sequence: CDR1 MNHNS, CDR2 SASEGT. Trimming pared 2 bases from V and 3 bases from J, leaving 11 bases between. The CDR3 spans 14 residues. The CDR3 is CASSELGVVYEQYF. The CDR3, as DNA: TGTGCCAGCAGTGAATTGGGCGTCGTCTACGAGCAGTACTTC.

The table lists this clone with a few counts. This chain links TRBV28 with TRBJ2-7; perhaps TRBD2 as D (7 bases). Germline values: CDR1 MDHEN, CDR2 SYDVKM. The CDR3 consists of 14 residues. Trimming shortened V by 3 bases and J by 3 bases, and 12 bases separated the two germline ends. The CDR3 here is CASSFWGGGYEQYF. CDR3 in DNA: TGTGCCAGCAGTTTTTGGGGAGGGGGCTACGAGCAGTACTTC.

V and J are TRBV5-1 and TRBJ2-5; 11 nucleotides align to TRBD1. In germline, CDR1 is SGHRS, CDR2 YFSETQ. The ends lost 4 bases at V and 5 bases at J; junction bases unmatched: 7. The CDR3 contains 15 residues. In DNA form, the CDR3 reads TGCGCCAGCAGCCCCAGGACAGGGGGCGCGGAGACCCAGTACTTC. Translated, it gives CASSPRTGGAETQYF.

The gene calls are TRBV19 and TRBJ2-7, with 7 bases that match TRBD2. V was pared by 0 bases and J by 2 bases, with 4 bases of the junction left unmatched. The CDR3 extends over 15 amino acids. Germline CDR1 LNHDA, CDR2 SQIVND (reference sequence). The CDR3 DNA sequence: TGTGCCAGTAGTATAGATGCGGGAGTCCCCTACGAGCAGTACTTC. This sequence encodes CASSIDAGVPYEQYF.

The sample holds a few counts of this clone. This chain links TRBV5-1 with TRBJ2-6, with unresolved D. The CDR3 runs 15 residues. V lost 4 bases and J lost 1, with 9 bases in between. CDR1 and CDR2 (germline): SGHRS, YFSETQ. CDR3 loop: CASSPFSSGANVLTF. CDR3 DNA: TGCGCCAGCAGCCCTTTTAGTTCTGGGGCCAACGTCCTGACTTTC.

The genes are TRBV7-9 and TRBJ2-1, with 10 nucleotides matching TRBD2. Unmatched junction bases numbered 16, after V lost 4 bases and J lost 4 bases. Per germline, CDR1 SEHNR and CDR2 FQNEAQ (reference sequence). The CDR3 is 19 amino acids. The CDR3 nucleotides read TGTGCCAGCAGCTCAGACGTAGCGGGAGGATGGGAGAGTTACAATGAGCAGTTCTTC. Its protein is CASSSDVAGGWESYNEQFF.